This is a list of T cell receptor beta chains from one sample in a study of T-cell reconstitution after alpha-beta-depleted transplantation in children. TCRdb independently ran MiXCR on the PCR reads; one entry per CDR3 protein. The sample contains some 250,000 distinct CDR3 sequences, 12% of which appear only once. The sample in question was PBMCs from the stem cell graft donor, obtained from the stem cell graft. Receptors originate from a human donor who donated a stem cell graft to a child with acute lymphoblastic leukemia. Each CDR3 is given with its conserved first and last residue. D genes are given only for firm matches. Clone size is shown for a subset of rows, as once, few, many or a class of expanded clone.

v_gene: TRBV9; abundance: many; d_gene: .; j_gene: TRBJ1-4; CDR3nt: TGTGCCAGCAGCGGGCTGGCAGTCCAACTGTTTTTT; CDR3aa: CASSGLAVQLFF
v_gene: TRBV5-6; abundance: many; d_gene: .; j_gene: TRBJ2-1; CDR3nt: TGTGCCAGCAGCGGAGACCGGCGGAATGAGCAGTTCTTC; CDR3aa: CASSGDRRNEQFF
v_gene: TRBV10-3; abundance: many; d_gene: .; j_gene: TRBJ2-1; CDR3nt: TGTGCCATCAGTGAGTACCGAGGGGCGCAGGACAATGAGCAGTTCTTC; CDR3aa: CAISEYRGAQDNEQFF
v_gene: TRBV6-2/TRBV6-3; abundance: many; d_gene: TRBD2; j_gene: TRBJ2-2; CDR3nt: TGTGCCAGCAGTTACTCATTAGCGGGGGCGAACACCGGGGAGCTGTTTTTT; CDR3aa: CASSYSLAGANTGELFF
v_gene: TRBV27; abundance: many; d_gene: .; j_gene: TRBJ2-1; CDR3nt: TGTGCCAGCAGCGGACACCCTCGCGGCAACAATGAGCAGTTCTTC; CDR3aa: CASSGHPRGNNEQFF
v_gene: TRBV15; abundance: few; d_gene: .; j_gene: TRBJ2-7; CDR3nt: TGTGCCACCAGAAGCCCTGTCGACGAGGGGGGTTACGAGCAGTACTTC; CDR3aa: CATRSPVDEGGYEQYF
v_gene: TRBV6-5; abundance: many; d_gene: .; j_gene: TRBJ2-1; CDR3nt: TGTGCCAGTCGAACGGGCAATGAGCAGTTCTTC; CDR3aa: CASRTGNEQFF
v_gene: TRBV20-1; abundance: many; d_gene: .; j_gene: TRBJ1-5; CDR3nt: TGCAGTGCTGGGGTCACAGCGAATCAGCCCCAGCATTTT; CDR3aa: CSAGVTANQPQHF
v_gene: TRBV7-8; abundance: many; d_gene: TRBD1; j_gene: TRBJ1-1; CDR3nt: TGTGCCAGCAGCCCCCGGGACAGGGGTTCGTCCATCAAAATGAACACTGAAGCTTTCTTT; CDR3aa: CASSPRDRGSSIKMNTEAFF
v_gene: TRBV9; abundance: many; d_gene: .; j_gene: TRBJ2-3; CDR3nt: TGTGCCAGCAGCGTAAGGTCCCTTAGTGCAGATACGCAGTATTTT; CDR3aa: CASSVRSLSADTQYF
v_gene: TRBV10-3; abundance: few; d_gene: .; j_gene: TRBJ1-5; CDR3nt: TGTGCCATCAGTGGAACAGGAGATCAGCCCCAGCATTTT; CDR3aa: CAISGTGDQPQHF
v_gene: TRBV29-1; abundance: many; d_gene: .; j_gene: TRBJ1-3; CDR3nt: TGCAGCGTTGAAGGGAAGGGAACGACTGGAAACACCATATATTTT; CDR3aa: CSVEGKGTTGNTIYF
v_gene: TRBV29-1; abundance: .; d_gene: TRBD1; j_gene: TRBJ2-5; CDR3nt: TGCAGCGTGACCGGGACAGCCGGGGAGACCCAGTACTTC; CDR3aa: CSVTGTAGETQYF
v_gene: TRBV20-1; abundance: many; d_gene: .; j_gene: TRBJ2-1; CDR3nt: TGCAGTGCTAGAGGTAGCGGTAGCTCCTACAATGAGCAGTTCTTC; CDR3aa: CSARGSGSSYNEQFF
v_gene: TRBV20-1; abundance: many; d_gene: .; j_gene: TRBJ2-3; CDR3nt: TGCAGTGCTATAAAGGACAGTAACACAGATACGCAGTATTTT; CDR3aa: CSAIKDSNTDTQYF
v_gene: TRBV5-4; abundance: many; d_gene: .; j_gene: TRBJ2-1; CDR3nt: TGTGCCAGCAGCTTGAGGCGTAAGGGGTCCAATGAGCAGTTCTTC; CDR3aa: CASSLRRKGSNEQFF
v_gene: TRBV7-2; abundance: many; d_gene: .; j_gene: TRBJ1-2; CDR3nt: TGTGCCAGCAGCTTAGACGCCCTATCAGGCTACACCTTC; CDR3aa: CASSLDALSGYTF
v_gene: TRBV20-1; abundance: .; d_gene: TRBD1; j_gene: TRBJ1-1; CDR3nt: TGCAGTGCTAGGGGGGGCCACCGGGACAGTGGAACTGAAGCTTTCTTT; CDR3aa: CSARGGHRDSGTEAFF
v_gene: TRBV6-2/TRBV6-3; abundance: many; d_gene: .; j_gene: TRBJ2-1; CDR3nt: TGTGCCAGCAGTTACTCTGGTGAGCAGTTCTTC; CDR3aa: CASSYSGEQFF
v_gene: TRBV20-1; abundance: many; d_gene: TRBD2; j_gene: TRBJ2-1; CDR3nt: TGCAGTGCCCGCAGCGGGAGCTCCTACAATGAGCAGTTCTTC; CDR3aa: CSARSGSSYNEQFF
v_gene: TRBV27; abundance: many; d_gene: TRBD2; j_gene: TRBJ2-1; CDR3nt: TGTGCCAGCAGTTCGAACTCACTAGCGGGAGCCTACAATGAGCAGTTCTTC; CDR3aa: CASSSNSLAGAYNEQFF
v_gene: TRBV4-2; abundance: many; d_gene: .; j_gene: TRBJ1-1; CDR3nt: TGTGCCAGCAGCCAAGAAACGAACACTGAAGCTTTCTTT; CDR3aa: CASSQETNTEAFF
v_gene: TRBV27; abundance: .; d_gene: .; j_gene: TRBJ1-1; CDR3nt: TGTGCCAGCCATTATGGGGGGGCGCTCACTGAAGCTTTCTTT; CDR3aa: CASHYGGALTEAFF
v_gene: TRBV5-1; abundance: many; d_gene: TRBD1; j_gene: TRBJ1-1; CDR3nt: TGCGCCAGCAGCGGACAGGGGGCCTCGAACACTGAAGCTTTCTTT; CDR3aa: CASSGQGASNTEAFF
v_gene: TRBV28; abundance: few; d_gene: TRBD2; j_gene: TRBJ2-1; CDR3nt: TGTGCCAGCCGGGGGGGGAGTGGTGTGTATGAGCAGTTCTTC; CDR3aa: CASRGGSGVYEQFF
v_gene: TRBV5-1; abundance: many; d_gene: .; j_gene: TRBJ1-3; CDR3nt: TGCGCCAGCAGCTTGGCGGGGACAAGTGGAAACACCATATATTTT; CDR3aa: CASSLAGTSGNTIYF
v_gene: TRBV11-2; abundance: .; d_gene: .; j_gene: TRBJ2-3; CDR3nt: TGTGCCAGCAGCTTAGATTCCAGGGCTGGAGGCACAGATACGCAGTATTTT; CDR3aa: CASSLDSRAGGTDTQYF
v_gene: TRBV5-1; abundance: many; d_gene: TRBD2; j_gene: TRBJ2-1; CDR3nt: TGCGCCAGCAGCGCCACTAGCGTTAAAAATGAGCAGTTCTTC; CDR3aa: CASSATSVKNEQFF
v_gene: TRBV5-1; abundance: many; d_gene: .; j_gene: TRBJ2-1; CDR3nt: TGCGCCAGCAGCGGTGACAGTCTTAATGAGCAGTTCTTC; CDR3aa: CASSGDSLNEQFF
v_gene: TRBV5-6; abundance: many; d_gene: TRBD2; j_gene: TRBJ2-7; CDR3nt: TGTGCCAGCAGCTACACCGGACTAGCGGGAGTCGAGCAGTACTTC; CDR3aa: CASSYTGLAGVEQYF
v_gene: TRBV12-3/TRBV12-4; abundance: many; d_gene: .; j_gene: TRBJ1-5; CDR3nt: TGTGCCAGCAATAACGGAAATCAGCCCCAGCATTTT; CDR3aa: CASNNGNQPQHF
v_gene: TRBV3-1; abundance: .; d_gene: .; j_gene: TRBJ2-1; CDR3nt: TGTGCCAGCAGCCAAGAAGGCCCTCCGATCTTC; CDR3aa: CASSQEGPPIF
v_gene: TRBV7-9; abundance: many; d_gene: TRBD2; j_gene: TRBJ2-7; CDR3nt: TGTGCCAGCAGCCTTGGGGCCCCGACTAGCGGGATCCCTTCCCGGACGGGCGAGCAGTACTTC; CDR3aa: CASSLGAPTSGIPSRTGEQYF
v_gene: TRBV5-1; abundance: many; d_gene: TRBD2; j_gene: TRBJ2-2; CDR3nt: TGCGCCAGCAGCTTGGAAGCTAGCGGCTTCACCGGGGAGCTGTTTTTT; CDR3aa: CASSLEASGFTGELFF
v_gene: TRBV6-2/TRBV6-3; abundance: many; d_gene: TRBD2; j_gene: TRBJ2-5; CDR3nt: TGTGCCACAGAGCGGGGGGCCCCAGAGACCCAGTACTTC; CDR3aa: CATERGAPETQYF
v_gene: TRBV9; abundance: many; d_gene: .; j_gene: TRBJ2-5; CDR3nt: TGTGCCAGCAGCGTATCGGCTAGAGTTGGGGAGACCCAGTACTTC; CDR3aa: CASSVSARVGETQYF
v_gene: TRBV12-3/TRBV12-4; abundance: .; d_gene: TRBD1; j_gene: TRBJ2-7; CDR3nt: TGTGCCAGCAGTACCGTTGGGGACAGGGCCTCCGAGCAGTACTTC; CDR3aa: CASSTVGDRASEQYF
v_gene: TRBV7-9; abundance: many; d_gene: .; j_gene: TRBJ1-1; CDR3nt: TGTGCCAGCACCCGGGCAGGGAACACTGAAGCTTTCTTT; CDR3aa: CASTRAGNTEAFF
v_gene: TRBV20-1; abundance: many; d_gene: TRBD1; j_gene: TRBJ1-4; CDR3nt: TGCAGTGCTACGGACAGGGGTAATGAAAAACTGTTTTTT; CDR3aa: CSATDRGNEKLFF
v_gene: TRBV21-1; abundance: many; d_gene: .; j_gene: TRBJ2-5; CDR3nt: TGTGCCAGCAGCGGCGGCGGTTGGGAGACCCAGTACTTC; CDR3aa: CASSGGGWETQYF
v_gene: TRBV28; abundance: many; d_gene: .; j_gene: TRBJ2-7; CDR3nt: TGTGCCAGCAGTTCCCCGGGACTGAAGAAGCAGTACTTC; CDR3aa: CASSSPGLKKQYF
v_gene: TRBV12-3/TRBV12-4; abundance: few; d_gene: .; j_gene: TRBJ1-1; CDR3nt: TGTGCCAGCTTGCCCGGGGCGAACACTGAAGCTTTCTTT; CDR3aa: CASLPGANTEAFF
v_gene: TRBV7-9; abundance: .; d_gene: TRBD1; j_gene: TRBJ1-1; CDR3nt: TGTGCCAGCAGAACAACGAGACAGGGGGACGTCACTGAAGCTTTCTTT; CDR3aa: CASRTTRQGDVTEAFF
v_gene: TRBV7-6; abundance: .; d_gene: .; j_gene: TRBJ2-2; CDR3nt: TGTGCCAGCAGCTTAGGTGGGCTGTCGAACACCGGGGAGCTGTTTTTT; CDR3aa: CASSLGGLSNTGELFF
v_gene: TRBV27; abundance: many; d_gene: TRBD2; j_gene: TRBJ2-7; CDR3nt: TGTGCCAGCAGTCCAACCACGGGGGGAAGCTCCTACGAGCAGTACTTC; CDR3aa: CASSPTTGGSSYEQYF
v_gene: TRBV7-9; abundance: few; d_gene: TRBD1; j_gene: TRBJ1-2; CDR3nt: TGTGCCAGCAGTAGACAGGGACTCGGGGGCTACACCTTC; CDR3aa: CASSRQGLGGYTF
v_gene: TRBV5-6; abundance: many; d_gene: .; j_gene: TRBJ2-7; CDR3nt: TGTGCCAGCAGCTGGACAAGATCTTCCTACGAGCAGTACTTC; CDR3aa: CASSWTRSSYEQYF
v_gene: TRBV20-1; abundance: few; d_gene: .; j_gene: TRBJ2-1; CDR3nt: TGCAGTGCTGAGTGGCAGCTTGAGCAGTTCTTC; CDR3aa: CSAEWQLEQFF
v_gene: TRBV5-1; abundance: many; d_gene: TRBD1; j_gene: TRBJ1-1; CDR3nt: TGCGCCAGCAGCTTTGCGACACTCGGGACAGGGGGCACTAGGAGACGTAACACTGAAGCTTTCTTT; CDR3aa: CASSFATLGTGGTRRRNTEAFF
v_gene: TRBV29-1; abundance: many; d_gene: .; j_gene: TRBJ2-7; CDR3nt: TGCAGCGTTGAAGATGGCAGAAGCTCCTACGAGCAGTACTTC; CDR3aa: CSVEDGRSSYEQYF
v_gene: TRBV4-3; abundance: many; d_gene: .; j_gene: TRBJ2-7; CDR3nt: TGCGCCAGCAGCCACGACAGGTCCTACGAGCAGTACTTC; CDR3aa: CASSHDRSYEQYF
v_gene: TRBV6-1; abundance: few; d_gene: TRBD1; j_gene: TRBJ2-1; CDR3nt: TGTGCCAGCATCCTCGGACAGGGGTTCCACAATGAGCAGTTCTTC; CDR3aa: CASILGQGFHNEQFF
v_gene: TRBV20-1; abundance: many; d_gene: TRBD2; j_gene: TRBJ2-1; CDR3nt: TGCAGTGCTAGAGGGACTAGCGGGACCAATGAGCAGTTCTTC; CDR3aa: CSARGTSGTNEQFF